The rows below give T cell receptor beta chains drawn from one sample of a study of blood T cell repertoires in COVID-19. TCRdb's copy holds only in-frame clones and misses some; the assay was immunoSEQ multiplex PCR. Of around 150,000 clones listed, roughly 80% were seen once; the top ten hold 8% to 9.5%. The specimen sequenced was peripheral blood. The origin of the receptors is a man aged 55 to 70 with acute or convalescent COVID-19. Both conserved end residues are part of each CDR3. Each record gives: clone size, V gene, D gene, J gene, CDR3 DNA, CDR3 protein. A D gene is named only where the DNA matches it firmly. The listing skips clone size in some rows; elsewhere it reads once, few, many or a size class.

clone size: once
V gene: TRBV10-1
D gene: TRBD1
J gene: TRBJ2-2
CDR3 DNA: TGCGCCAGCAGTGGGGACAGGGGGCAAGCCGGGGAGCTGTTTTTT
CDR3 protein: CASSGDRGQAGELFF

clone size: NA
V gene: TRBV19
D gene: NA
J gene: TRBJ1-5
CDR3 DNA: TGTGCCAGTAGCGGGGGGCGAAGCCAGCCCCAGCATTTT
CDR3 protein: CASSGGRSQPQHF

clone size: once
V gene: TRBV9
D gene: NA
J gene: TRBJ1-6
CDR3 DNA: TGTGCCAGCAGCGTAGGGGACGCCCGTGGGGAGGCCCTCCACTTT
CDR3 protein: CASSVGDARGEALHF

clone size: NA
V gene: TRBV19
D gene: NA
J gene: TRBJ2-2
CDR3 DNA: TGTGCCAGTAGTCCCCGGACAGAGCCGAACACCGGGGAGCTGTTTTTT
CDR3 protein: CASSPRTEPNTGELFF

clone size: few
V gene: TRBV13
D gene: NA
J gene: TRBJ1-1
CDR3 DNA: TGTGCCAGCAGCTTGAGTGGAGTAGCTTTCTTT
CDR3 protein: CASSLSGVAFF

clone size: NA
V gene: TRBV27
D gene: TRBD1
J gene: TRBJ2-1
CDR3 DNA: TGTGCCAGCACCCTAACAGGGGTGAACAATGAGCAGTTCTTC
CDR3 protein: CASTLTGVNNEQFF

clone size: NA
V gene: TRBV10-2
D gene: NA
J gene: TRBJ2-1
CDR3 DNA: TGCGCCAGCAGTGGGGCCGGGGACAATGAGCAGTTCTTC
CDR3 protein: CASSGAGDNEQFF

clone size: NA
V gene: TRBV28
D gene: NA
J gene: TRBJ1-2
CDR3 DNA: TGTGCCAGCAGTTTACCCCAGGGCGGTGGCTACACCTTC
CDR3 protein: CASSLPQGGGYTF

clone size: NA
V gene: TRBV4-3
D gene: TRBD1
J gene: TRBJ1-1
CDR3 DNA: TGCGCCAGCAGCCCAAGTCCCCCCCAGGGGGCGAACACTGAAGCTTTCTTT
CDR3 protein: CASSPSPPQGANTEAFF

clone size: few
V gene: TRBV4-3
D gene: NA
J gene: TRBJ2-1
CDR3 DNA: TGCGCCAGCAGCCAAGATTATGTGGACAGAAACTACAATGAGCAGTTCTTC
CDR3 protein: CASSQDYVDRNYNEQFF

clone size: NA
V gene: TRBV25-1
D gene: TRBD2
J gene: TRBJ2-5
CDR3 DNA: TGTGCCAGCAGTCCGGACACTAGCGGGGGGGCCACTGAGACCCAGTACTTC
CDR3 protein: CASSPDTSGGATETQYF

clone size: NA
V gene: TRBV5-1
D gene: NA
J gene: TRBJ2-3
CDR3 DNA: TGCGCCAGCAGCTTTTGGCCAACAGATACGCAGTATTTT
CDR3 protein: CASSFWPTDTQYF

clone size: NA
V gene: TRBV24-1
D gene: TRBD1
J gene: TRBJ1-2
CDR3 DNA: TGTGCCACCAGTGATCCCGGACAGGGCCTAAACTATGGCTACACCTTC
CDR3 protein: CATSDPGQGLNYGYTF